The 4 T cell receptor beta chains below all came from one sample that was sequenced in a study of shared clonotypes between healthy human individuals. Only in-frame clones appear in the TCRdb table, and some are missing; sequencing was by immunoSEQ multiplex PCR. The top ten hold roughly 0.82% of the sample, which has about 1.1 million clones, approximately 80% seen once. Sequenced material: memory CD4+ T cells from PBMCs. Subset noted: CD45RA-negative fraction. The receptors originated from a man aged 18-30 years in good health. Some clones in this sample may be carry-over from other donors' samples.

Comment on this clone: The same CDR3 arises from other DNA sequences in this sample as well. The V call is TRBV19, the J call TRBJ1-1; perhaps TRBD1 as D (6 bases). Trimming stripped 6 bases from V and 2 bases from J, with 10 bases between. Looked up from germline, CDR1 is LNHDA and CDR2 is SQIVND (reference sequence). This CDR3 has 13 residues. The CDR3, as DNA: TGTGCCAGTAGCGACAGGATAAACACTGAAGCTTTCTTT. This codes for CASSDRINTEAFF.

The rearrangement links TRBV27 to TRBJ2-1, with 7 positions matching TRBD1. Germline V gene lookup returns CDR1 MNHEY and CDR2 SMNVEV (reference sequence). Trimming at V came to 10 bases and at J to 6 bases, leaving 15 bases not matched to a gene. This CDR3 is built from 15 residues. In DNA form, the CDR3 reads TGTGCCACGTCGAAAGACAGGGCGGCCCCCAATGAGCAGTTCTTC. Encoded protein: CATSKDRAAPNEQFF.

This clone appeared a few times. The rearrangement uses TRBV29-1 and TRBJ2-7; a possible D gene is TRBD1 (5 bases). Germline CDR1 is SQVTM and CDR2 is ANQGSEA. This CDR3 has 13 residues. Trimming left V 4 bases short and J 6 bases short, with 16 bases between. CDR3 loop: CSVGWGKGSEQYF. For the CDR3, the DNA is TGCAGCGTTGGATGGGGCAAGGGATCCGAGCAGTACTTC.

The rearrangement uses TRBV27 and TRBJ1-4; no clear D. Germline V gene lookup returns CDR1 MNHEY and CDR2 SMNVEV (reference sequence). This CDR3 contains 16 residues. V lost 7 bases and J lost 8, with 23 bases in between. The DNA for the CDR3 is TGTGCCAGCACGGATAGGTTTCCGACCGCGGGAGAAAAACTGTTTTTT. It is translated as CASTDRFPTAGEKLFF.